One T cell receptor (beta chain) is described in this entry. Germline V gene sequence: CDR1 SGHVS, CDR2 FQNEAQ. V was cut by 1 base and J by 12 bases, with 15 bases left in between. CDR3 length: 14 amino acids. Libraries were prepared by immunoSEQ multiplex PCR; TCRdb keeps only in-frame clonotypes and omits some of them. The table includes about 200,000 clones, about four fifths detected once. The sample belongs to a study of blood T cell repertoires in COVID-19. The sample was peripheral blood. The receptor's source is a man in his sixties with acute or convalescent COVID-19. The gene calls are TRBV7-8 and TRBJ1-4; no definite D call. The CDR3 sequence is CASSLEGGRAELFF. The CDR3 region has the DNA TGTGCCAGCAGCTTAGAGGGCGGGAGGGCGGAACTGTTTTTT.